This entry is about one T cell receptor (beta chain). No antigen is known for it. Each of the donors was a healthy bone marrow donor. The PCR was carried out with 60 Vbeta primers and 13 Jbeta primers. Profiled with immunoSEQ multiplex PCR; TCRdb holds only in-frame clones, not every one. The table includes some 150,000 clones, almost 80% detected once. This specimen belongs to a study of cytomegalovirus exposure and HLA in healthy donors. The study's findings and limits: In a later analysis, the majority of CMV-associated beta chains seemingly showed HLA restriction. Both high specificity and high sensitivity reportedly marked the classifier's diagnosis of cytomegalovirus status. For most TCR beta V segments, an earlier analysis put the productive rate at about 90% or about 30% of the time.

The CDR3 runs to 16 residues. Per germline, CDR1 SGHDT and CDR2 YYEEEE. V lost 3 bases and J lost 4; bases outside the gene matches: 12. The sequenced material came from PBMCs. This chain links TRBV5-6 with TRBJ1-2; TRBD1 matches at 7 bases. The TCR was taken from a woman aged 45-60 years in good health and CMV-seronegative. The CDR3 DNA sequence: TGTGCCAGCAGCTGGCCTCCCGACAGGGCCCGCTATGGCTACACCTTC. This codes for CASSWPPDRARYGYTF.